The 10 T cell receptor beta chains given below trace back to one sample, sequenced in a study of Ad26.COV2.S vaccination and SARS-CoV-2 variants. Assay used: immunoSEQ multiplex PCR; TCRdb lists only in-frame clones, some missing. The sample includes about 420,000 clones, roughly 90% of them seen just once. The sample's treatment: around 19 received Ad26.COV2.S at low or high dose, single or two shots; about 5 received placebo; per-sample allocation not given. Sampling took place 63 days after the first vaccine or placebo injection. This sample comprised peripheral blood, obtained in a trial of Ad26.COV2.S vaccine versus placebo. The source is a person between 18 and 65 years old who received the Ad26.COV2.S COVID-19 vaccine or a placebo.

The sample holds one count of this clone. The identical CDR3 is also encoded by other nucleotide sequences in the sample. The chain recombines TRBV18 with TRBJ1-2; 7 bases are a match to TRBD1. The junction had 0 bases not matched to a gene; V was cut back by 3 bases and J by 2 bases. Germline-derived CDR1 and CDR2 are KGHSH and LQKENI. The CDR3 length is 13 residues. This CDR3 is CASSPDRNYGYTF. The CDR3 region has the DNA TGTGCCAGCTCACCGGACAGGAACTATGGCTACACCTTC.

The V call is TRBV10-3, the J call TRBJ1-6; D gene ambiguous. The CDR3 has 18 residues. Trimming shortened V by 4 bases and J by 0 bases, and 16 bases separated the two germline ends. Germline V gene lookup returns CDR1 ENHRY and CDR2 SYGVKD. CDR3 DNA: TGTGCCATCAGTGGCCTTTCATTAGGGAGCTCCTATAATTCACCCCTCCACTTT. Protein: CAISGLSLGSSYNSPLHF.

This chain connects TRBV20-1 to TRBJ1-1; perhaps TRBD1 as D (6 bases). This CDR3 has 12 residues. Germline CDR1 and CDR2: DFQATT and SNEGSKA (reference sequence). Trimming left V 3 bases short and J 3 bases short, with 8 bases between. The CDR3 sequence is CSASKGDTEAFF. CDR3 DNA: TGCAGTGCTAGTAAGGGGGACACTGAAGCTTTCTTT.

A few counts support this clone. This chain uses TRBV28 with TRBJ1-2, with TRBD1 matching 11 bases. The CDR3 length is 14 residues. Germline V gene lookup returns CDR1 MDHEN and CDR2 SYDVKM. Germline trimming cut 7 bases from V and 8 bases from J; bases unmatched to any gene: 9. The CDR3 reads CASMRGGQGAGYTF. Written as DNA, the CDR3 is TGTGCCAGCATGAGGGGCGGACAGGGGGCAGGCTACACCTTC.

The V and J genes are TRBV18 and TRBJ2-5; D remains ambiguous. The CDR3 runs 13 residues. The V end was cut by 0 bases, the J end by 5 bases, with 7 bases between. CDR1 is KGHSH and CDR2 is LQKENI in the germline V gene. CDR3 residues: CASSPPTRETQYF. CDR3 coding DNA: TGTGCCAGCTCACCACCTACCCGGGAGACCCAGTACTTC. Full variable domain (missing parts from reference TRBV18 and TRBJ2-5): NAGVMQNPRHLVRRRGQEARLRCSPMKGHSHVYWYRQLPEEGLKFMVYLQKENIIDESGMPKERFSAEFPKEGPSILRIQQVVRGDSAAYFCASSPPTRETQYFGPGTRLLVL.

Regarding this clone: Other DNA sequences in this sample translate to the same CDR3. The gene calls are TRBV19 and TRBJ1-1; D is uncertain. V lost 5 bases, J lost 0 bases, and 7 bases lay in between. This CDR3 has 13 amino acids. CDR1 LNHDA and CDR2 SQIVND come from the germline V gene (reference sequence). CDR3 coding DNA: TGTGCCAGTAGTCCGACCGTGAACACTGAAGCTTTCTTT. It is translated as CASSPTVNTEAFF.

The chain employs TRBV19 and TRBJ1-1; weak D call: TRBD1 (5 bases). Germline CDR1 reads LNHDA; CDR2 reads SQIVND (reference sequence). This CDR3 is built from 15 residues. V was shortened by 7 bases and J by 4 bases, with 19 bases between the two germline ends. The CDR3 sequence is CASTSKPGSTTEAFF. The DNA for the CDR3 is TGTGCCAGTACCTCGAAACCAGGGTCGACCACTGAAGCTTTCTTT.

By share, this clone counts as medium-sized. The chain is built from TRBV23-1 and TRBJ1-2; 7 bases are shared with TRBD1. TRBV23-1 is an ORF, with its function uncertain. The junction had 3 bases not matched to a gene; V was cut back by 1 base and J by 4 bases. The CDR3 is 14 amino acids. The CDR3 spells CASSQLGQSYGYTF. The CDR3 DNA follows: TGCGCCAGCAGTCAATTGGGACAGAGCTATGGCTACACCTTC.

The rearrangement uses TRBV30 and TRBJ2-7; tentative D call: TRBD2 (5 bases). The V end lost 4 bases, the J end lost 5 bases, and 9 bases lay between the germline ends. Germline V gene lookup returns CDR1 GTSNPN and CDR2 SVGIG (reference sequence). The CDR3 runs 11 residues. The CDR3 sequence is CAWKGVHEQYF. CDR3 bases: TGTGCCTGGAAGGGAGTTCACGAGCAGTACTTC.

In this sample, this clone turned up once. This chain joins TRBV15 and TRBJ2-3; D is ambiguous. V lost 5 bases and J 4 bases, leaving 13 bases between the germline ends. Germline CDR1 LNHNV, CDR2 YYDKDF (reference sequence). The CDR3 totals 14 residues. The CDR3 sequence is CATSRPPPADTQYF. For the CDR3, the DNA is TGTGCCACCAGCCGACCTCCACCAGCAGATACGCAGTATTTT.